Following are 26 T cell receptor beta chains from one sample sequenced in a study of response to subunit inactivated influenza vaccine. TCRdb re-derived calls from the RT-PCR reads in MiXCR, one entry per CDR3 protein. Counted here are about 650,000 distinct CDR3 sequences, about 14% occurring once; the ten biggest clones make up 7.6%. The starting material was PBMCs from blood, obtained around 15 days before vaccination. Receptors originate from a man aged 45-65 years who received an inactivated influenza vaccine.

There are a few counts of this clonotype. J is TRBJ1-6 and V is TRBV27, with D possibly being TRBD1 (5 bases). Trimming removed 3 bases at V and 0 bases at J, with 9 bases between. The CDR3 runs to 16 residues. Germline assignment: CDR1 MNHEY and CDR2 SMNVEV (reference sequence). The CDR3: CASSLRRVSYNSPLHF. In DNA form, the CDR3 reads TGTGCCAGCAGTTTGCGCAGGGTCTCCTATAATTCACCCCTCCACTTT.

The chain recombines TRBV20-1 with TRBJ1-3; 9 positions agree with TRBD1. Germline trimming cut 5 bases from V and 7 bases from J; bases unmatched to any gene: 6. Germline V gene data show CDR1 as DFQATT and CDR2 as SNEGSKA (reference sequence). This CDR3 contains 13 residues. Here the CDR3 DNA reads TGCAGTGCTGAGGGACAGGGAAGCAACACCATATATTTT. Translation gives CSAEGQGSNTIYF.

The CDR3 region has the DNA TGCGCCAGCAGCCGAGGGGCGAGCGGGAACTACGAGCAGTACTTC. It encodes CASSRGASGNYEQYF. This sequence joins TRBV4-3 and TRBJ2-7, with 7 bases lining up with TRBD2. V was clipped by 4 bases and J by 3 bases; unmatched bases: 9. Germline assignment: CDR1 LGHNA and CDR2 YSLEER. This CDR3 has 15 amino acids.

This clonotype was seen a few times. This sequence joins TRBV30 and TRBJ2-2; 9 bases agree with TRBD1. Germline values: CDR1 GTSNPN, CDR2 SVGIG (reference sequence). This CDR3 region has 16 residues. V lost 3 bases to trimming and J lost 3 bases; unmatched junction nucleotides: 8. The CDR3 loop is CAWSPRRTGDTGELFF. As DNA, the CDR3 is TGTGCCTGGAGCCCAAGAAGGACAGGGGACACCGGGGAGCTGTTTTTT.

The genes are TRBV5-5 and TRBJ2-3; unclear D gene. The CDR3 extends over 14 amino acids. The ends were cut back, 2 bases at V and 1 base at J, with 8 bases in the middle. In germline, CDR1 is SGHKS, CDR2 YYEKEE (reference sequence). CDR3 sequence (DNA): TGTGCCAGCAGCTTTGCATGGGGCACAGATACGCAGTATTTT. This encodes CASSFAWGTDTQYF.

In this sample, this clonotype turned up a few times. The genes are TRBV12-3 or TRBV12-4 and TRBJ1-5, with D perhaps TRBD1 (5 bases). V gave up 5 bases and J gave up 9 bases, with 14 bases separating them. This CDR3 is built from 13 residues. CDR3 sequence reads: CASSQTGTTPQHF. The CDR3 bases are TGTGCCAGCAGTCAGACCGGGACCACGCCCCAGCATTTT.

In its sample, this clonotype was seen many times. The rearrangement uses TRBV4-1 and TRBJ2-7; D gene ambiguous. Germline loops: CDR1 MGHRA, CDR2 YSYEKL. The CDR3 runs 13 residues. Trimming left V 2 bases short and J 2 bases short, with 7 bases between. The CDR3 DNA reads TGCGCCAGCAGCCAATGGGAAGCCTACGAGCAGTACTTC. This sequence encodes CASSQWEAYEQYF.

This clonotype was recorded a few times. The rearrangement joins TRBV7-8 to TRBJ2-5; 8 positions agree with TRBD1. With 4 bases clipped from V and 5 bases from J, the junction kept 9 bases outside the gene matches. The CDR3 sequence is 15 residues long. CDR1 is SGHVS and CDR2 is FQNEAQ in the germline V gene. The CDR3 DNA sequence: TGTGCCAGCAGCTCCCCCCAGGGGGCTTTGGAGACCCAGTACTTC. This codes for CASSSPQGALETQYF.

This clonotype was seen a handful of times. The chain recombines TRBV3-1 with TRBJ1-1, with D possibly matching TRBD1 (5 bases). V shed 4 bases and J shed 2 bases, with 17 bases lying between them. Germline values: CDR1 LGHDT, CDR2 YNNKEL (reference sequence). There are 16 residues in the CDR3. CDR3 residues: CASSPSPPGINTEAFF. The DNA for the CDR3 is TGTGCCAGCAGCCCCTCCCCCCCAGGGATAAACACTGAAGCTTTCTTT.

In regard to this clonotype: This may come from a read error, since a much larger clone is one base off. The chain recombines TRBV7-2 with TRBJ2-7; 9 bases fit TRBD1. From germline, CDR1 is SGHTA and CDR2 FQGNSA. There are 15 residues in the CDR3. V lost 0 bases and J lost 5; bases outside the gene matches: 5. For the CDR3, the DNA is TGTGCCAGCAGCTTAGCCCGGACAGGGGTAAACGAGCAGTACTTC. This codes for CASSLARTGVNEQYF.

CDR3 region: CASSLAIGLAGDNEQFF. In DNA, the CDR3 is TGTGCCAGCAGCTTAGCAATTGGGCTAGCGGGGGACAATGAGCAGTTCTTC. The chain employs TRBV7-2 and TRBJ2-1; 10 bases map to TRBD2. The CDR3 consists of 17 residues. Germline V gene lookup returns CDR1 SGHTA and CDR2 FQGNSA. V lost 0 bases and J lost 5; bases outside the gene matches: 7.

This clonotype was found a few times. V gene TRBV9 combines with J gene TRBJ2-3; D is undetermined. In germline, CDR1 is SGDLS, CDR2 YYNGEE. The CDR3 sequence is 13 residues long. Trimming cost V 3 bases and J 5 bases, with 10 bases left between them. This CDR3 reads CASSAIFGDTQYF. CDR3 nucleotide sequence: TGTGCCAGCAGCGCCATCTTTGGAGATACGCAGTATTTT.

This clonotype appeared a few times. The DNA of the CDR3 is TGTGCCAGCAGCTTGACTAGGTCGGAGACCCAGTACTTC. It is translated as CASSLTRSETQYF. This chain connects TRBV5-6 to TRBJ2-5; tentative D call: TRBD2 (5 bases). There are 13 residues in the CDR3. Germline-derived CDR1 and CDR2 are SGHDT and YYEEEE. V lost 1 base, J lost 5 bases, and 9 bases lay in between.

This sequence joins TRBV7-9 and TRBJ1-1, with 8 nucleotides matching TRBD1. J lost 2 bases, V lost 6 bases, and 8 bases had no gene match. The CDR3 has 15 amino acids. CDR1 and CDR2 (germline): SEHNR, FQNEAQ (reference sequence). CDR3 DNA sequence: TGTGCCAGCAGGGACACCGGACAGGGAAACACTGAAGCTTTCTTT. It is translated as CASRDTGQGNTEAFF.

With regard to this clonotype: Germline and junction disagree at one end, which may indicate a read error. The chain is built from TRBV10-3 and TRBJ2-6, with 10 bases fitting TRBD2. The germline V gene encodes CDR1 ENHRY and CDR2 SYGVKD. The CDR3 has 16 residues. The CDR3 loop reads CANSSGLAVGANVLTF. CDR3 sequence (DNA): TGTGCCAACAGTTCTGGACTAGCGGTCGGGGCCAACGTCCTGACTTTC.

There are many counts of this clonotype. The V call is TRBV5-1, the J call TRBJ2-3; TRBD1 might be the D (6 bases). Trimming took off 5 bases at V and 0 bases at J, with 13 bases between the two ends. The CDR3 runs to 15 residues. Germline assignment: CDR1 SGHRS and CDR2 YFSETQ. Here the CDR3 DNA reads TGCGCCAGCAGAGGACAGCCCACTAGCACAGATACGCAGTATTTT. Translation gives CASRGQPTSTDTQYF. Combining the CDR3 with reference TRBV5-1 and TRBJ2-3 gives the whole variable domain KAGVTQTPRYLIKTRGQQVTLSCSPISGHRSVSWYQQTPGQGLQFLFEYFSETQRNKGNFPGRFSGRQFSNSRSEMNVSTLELGDSALYLCASRGQPTSTDTQYFGPGTRLTVL.

There are a few counts of this clonotype. The V gene is TRBV30, the J gene TRBJ2-7, with TRBD1 matching over 7 bases. Per germline, CDR1 GTSNPN and CDR2 SVGIG (reference sequence). Trimming took 5 bases from V and 6 from J; bases not matched to a gene: 10. The CDR3 spans 13 residues. The CDR3 loop reads CAWDRDSNSEQYF. The CDR3 DNA reads as TGTGCCTGGGATCGGGACAGTAATTCCGAGCAGTACTTC.

The chain uses TRBV5-1 and TRBJ2-1, with 7 bases that match TRBD1. The CDR3 contains 16 residues. With V trimmed by 4 bases and J by 8 bases, 15 bases remained unmatched. Per germline, CDR1 SGHRS and CDR2 YFSETQ. The CDR3 loop is CASSQPGTAIHDEQFF. The CDR3 region has the DNA TGCGCCAGCAGCCAACCTGGGACAGCAATTCACGATGAGCAGTTCTTC.

A few counts support this clonotype. This chain connects TRBV5-1 to TRBJ1-2, with 8 bases lining up with TRBD1. The CDR3 is 14 residues long. Germline CDR1 reads SGHRS; CDR2 reads YFSETQ. J was trimmed by 3 bases and V by 2 bases; bases with no gene match: 3. The CDR3 nucleotides are TGCGCCAGCAGCTTCGGGGGACAGGACTATGGCTACACCTTC. This sequence encodes CASSFGGQDYGYTF.

The sample holds a few counts of this clonotype. The V and J genes are TRBV6-1 and TRBJ2-1; 8 bases map to TRBD1. This CDR3 comprises 15 residues. The germline gives CDR1 MNHNS, CDR2 SASEGT. The trim removed 6 bases at V and 7 bases at J, leaving 11 bases unmatched. CDR3: CASSQTWTGRNEQFF. The CDR3 DNA is TGTGCCAGCAGCCAAACCTGGACAGGGAGGAATGAGCAGTTCTTC.

This clonotype appeared a few times. The chain uses TRBV20-1 and TRBJ1-2, with D uncertain. This CDR3 is 13 amino acids long. The germline gives CDR1 DFQATT, CDR2 SNEGSKA (reference sequence). Trimming took 1 base from V and 6 from J, leaving 12 bases between them. DNA for the CDR3: TGCAGTGCTAGAGTCTGGGGAGGAAATGGCTACACCTTC. Translating gives CSARVWGGNGYTF.

This clonotype was observed many times. This sequence joins TRBV5-1 and TRBJ2-3, with TRBD2 matching 7 bases. CDR3 length: 14 amino acids. V lost 0 bases, J lost 6 bases, and 4 bases stayed unmatched. Germline loops: CDR1 SGHRS, CDR2 YFSETQ. CDR3 region: CASSLERGDDTQYF. CDR3 sequence (DNA): TGCGCCAGCAGCTTGGAACGGGGGGACGATACGCAGTATTTT.

This clonotype has a handful of counts. The chain carries TRBV12-3 or TRBV12-4 and TRBJ2-7; 10 bases are shared with TRBD1. The V gene end was trimmed by 4 bases and the J gene end by 6 bases; junction bases not matched to a gene: 6. The CDR3 is 14 amino acids. The CDR3 DNA reads TGTGCCAGCAGTTCCCGGGACAGGGGAAGCGAGCAGTACTTC. This translates into CASSSRDRGSEQYF.

The chain couples TRBV2 to TRBJ2-1; perhaps TRBD1 as D (6 bases). V was shortened by 7 bases and J by 0 bases, with 19 bases between the two germline ends. The germline V gene has CDR1 SNHLY and CDR2 FYNNEI. The CDR3 has 17 residues. The CDR3 spells CASIDRQAETSYNEQFF. The CDR3 bases are TGTGCCAGCATTGACCGACAGGCGGAGACCTCCTACAATGAGCAGTTCTTC.

This clonotype was observed a few times. The chain employs TRBV5-5 and TRBJ2-2; 14 positions match TRBD2. Looked up from germline, CDR1 is SGHKS and CDR2 is YYEKEE (reference sequence). Trimming cost V 4 bases and J 5 bases; bases outside gene matches: 7. This CDR3 region has 17 residues. CDR3 residues: CASSPTSGRALTGELFF. The CDR3 region has the DNA TGTGCCAGCAGCCCGACTAGCGGGAGGGCCCTGACCGGGGAGCTGTTTTTT. Variable domain in full (rest from reference TRBV5-5 and TRBJ2-2): DAGVTQSPTHLIKTRGQQVTLRCSPISGHKSVSWYQQVLGQGPQFIFQYYEKEERGRGNFPDRFSARQFPNYSSELNVNALLLGDSALYLCASSPTSGRALTGELFFGEGSRLTVL.

This clonotype was seen more than once but under ten times. The chain joins TRBV28 to TRBJ2-1, with D maybe TRBD2 (5 bases). V gave up 3 bases and J gave up 3 bases, with 12 bases separating them. The germline V gene encodes CDR1 MDHEN and CDR2 SYDVKM. CDR3 length: 15 amino acids. CDR3 bases: TGTGCCAGCAGTTTTCTGGAGGCACTCTACAATGAGCAGTTCTTC. It specifies CASSFLEALYNEQFF.